Following are 15 T cell receptor beta chains from one sample sequenced in a study of T cells in Graves' hyperthyroidism and ophthalmopathy (dated by TCRdb to about 2019). The library was produced with multiplex PCR. Sequencing relied on an Illumina HiSeq 2000. The TCR beta CDR3 regions were amplified from RNA transcripts. The TCR CDR3 was subjected to a first round of RT-PCR using the HTBI primer set and the Qiagen OneStep RT-PCR kit. The raw public data were reprocessed by TCRdb itself: fastp quality trimming at Q25, MiXCR clonotype calling, in-frame beta chains only. Each entry is one CDR3 protein sequence, shown with its most common DNA and genes. Here the sample has about 360,000 distinct CDR3 sequences; roughly an eighth occur a single time. Of the sample, 9.2% is held by the ten largest clones. The specimen was blood. The origin of the receptors is a woman between 18 and 29 years old with Graves' hyperthyroidism.

This clonotype has at least ten counts. The J gene is TRBJ2-1, the V gene TRBV3-1; D is unresolved. The CDR3 is made up of 12 amino acids. CDR1 is LGHDT and CDR2 is YNNKEL in the germline V gene (reference sequence). Trimming cost V 6 bases and J 7 bases, with 10 bases left between them. CDR3 sequence (DNA): TGTGCCAGCAGTCGGACGAGGAATGAGCAGTTCTTC. Protein: CASSRTRNEQFF.

Regarding this clonotype: A much more abundant neighbour one base away suggests this may be a read error. V and J are TRBV29-1 and TRBJ2-1; D ambiguous. Trimming left V 4 bases short and J 2 bases short, with 12 bases between. CDR3 length: 14 residues. Germline V CDR1 and CDR2: SQVTM, ANQGSEA. CDR3 sequence reads: CSVAWAPPYNEQFF. CDR3 sequence (DNA): TGCAGCGTTGCGTGGGCCCCCCCCTACAATGAGCAGTTCTTC.

This clonotype was seen repeatedly, ten times or more. The chain has TRBV5-1 and TRBJ2-7; 8 positions match TRBD2. The CDR3 has 14 amino acids. The V gene's germline CDR1 is SGHRS and CDR2 YFSETQ. The junction had 3 bases not matched to a gene; V was cut back by 1 base and J by 3 bases. The CDR3 region is CASSLSGSVYEQYF. The CDR3 DNA follows: TGCGCCAGCAGCTTGAGCGGGAGCGTCTACGAGCAGTACTTC.

The J gene is TRBJ2-7, the V gene TRBV28; weak D call: TRBD2 (5 bases). With 6 bases removed from V and 2 bases from J, the gap between germline ends came to 38 bases. The CDR3 consists of 22 residues. The germline CDR1 and CDR2 sequences are MDHEN and SYDVKM. CDR3 sequence reads: CASSRFTLPSNYERIKTYEQYF. CDR3 sequence (DNA): TGTGCCAGCAGCCGTTTTACGCTACCAAGCAACTACGAGCGGATTAAAACCTACGAGCAGTACTTC.

Many counts were recorded for this clonotype. This chain connects TRBV20-1 to TRBJ1-2; TRBD1 is a possible D gene (6 bases). Germline V lookup: CDR1 DFQATT, CDR2 SNEGSKA (reference sequence). V was clipped by 3 bases and J by 7 bases, with 15 bases between them. This CDR3 has 13 residues. CDR3 nucleotide sequence: TGCAGTGCTAGCGGGGACACAGTTTTTGGCTACACCTTC. Protein product: CSASGDTVFGYTF.

This clonotype was picked up many times. This sequence joins TRBV19 and TRBJ1-5, with no clear D. CDR1 LNHDA and CDR2 SQIVND come from the germline V gene (reference sequence). This CDR3 spans 13 amino acids. The V end was cut by 7 bases, the J end by 2 bases, with 9 bases between. The CDR3 DNA follows: TGTGCCAGTAACCTCGGAGGCAATCAGCCCCAGCATTTT. This translates into CASNLGGNQPQHF.

This clonotype has at least ten counts. The chain carries TRBV18 and TRBJ2-1; TRBD2 might be the D (6 bases). The CDR3 length is 13 residues. The germline gives CDR1 KGHSH, CDR2 LQKENI. Between the trimmed V and J ends, which lost 4 bases and 7 bases, there was a span of 11 bases. This chain's CDR3 is CASSRDLANEQFF. The CDR3 DNA is TGTGCCAGCTCACGAGACCTAGCGAATGAGCAGTTCTTC.

The chain links TRBV19 to TRBJ2-7; maybe TRBD2 (6 bases). This CDR3 has 14 amino acids. Germline CDR1 is LNHDA and CDR2 is SQIVND (reference sequence). Trimming cost V 4 bases and J 4 bases, with 14 bases left between them. The CDR3 loop reads CASSTYSGPYEQYF. The CDR3 bases are TGTGCCAGTAGTACCTATAGCGGACCTTACGAGCAGTACTTC. The variable domain in full, with the rest retrieved from reference TRBV19 and TRBJ2-7, is DGGITQSPKYLFRKEGQNVTLSCEQNLNHDAMYWYRQDPGQGLRLIYYSQIVNDFQKGDIAEGYSVSREKKESFPLTVTSAQKNPTAFYLCASSTYSGPYEQYFGPGTRLTVT.

This clonotype was found a few times. The chain has TRBV20-1 and TRBJ2-5; TRBD2 is a possible D gene (6 bases). V shed 3 bases and J shed 3 bases, with 17 bases lying between them. The CDR3 sequence is 15 residues long. CDR1 and CDR2 from the germline V gene are DFQATT and SNEGSKA (reference sequence). DNA of the CDR3: TGCAGTGCTAGGGACCCCAAAGGAGGGAAAGAGACCCAGTACTTC. Translated: CSARDPKGGKETQYF.

In its sample, this clonotype was seen many times. CDR3 loop: CANERDPRETQYF. The CDR3, as DNA: TGTGCCAACGAACGGGATCCCCGAGAGACCCAGTACTTC. This rearrangement joins TRBV2 to TRBJ2-5; tentatively, D is TRBD2 (5 bases). Trimming shortened V by 10 bases and J by 4 bases, and 16 bases separated the two germline ends. The CDR3 contains 13 residues. The germline CDR1 and CDR2 sequences are SNHLY and FYNNEI.

This clonotype appeared many times. V gene TRBV20-1 combines with J gene TRBJ2-2; perhaps D is TRBD1 or TRBD2 (5 bases each). The germline gives CDR1 DFQATT, CDR2 SNEGSKA (reference sequence). V dropped 4 bases and J dropped 0 bases, with 12 bases sitting between them. The CDR3 spans 15 residues. CDR3 protein: CSATKGRTNTGELFF. The CDR3 bases are TGCAGTGCTACAAAGGGACGGACGAACACCGGGGAGCTGTTTTTT.

This clonotype was counted ten times or more. The rearrangement uses TRBV2 and TRBJ2-1; 14 bases map to TRBD2. Germline V CDR1 and CDR2: SNHLY, FYNNEI. CDR3 length: 17 residues. J was trimmed by 0 bases and V by 7 bases; bases with no gene match: 5. CDR3 residues: CASKGLAGVSSYNEQFF. The CDR3 DNA sequence: TGTGCCAGCAAGGGACTAGCGGGGGTCAGCTCCTACAATGAGCAGTTCTTC.

In its sample, this clonotype was seen a few times. The chain couples TRBV13 to TRBJ2-2; D possibly corresponds to TRBD1 (5 bases). The CDR3 is made up of 13 amino acids. Trimming took 5 bases from V and 7 from J, leaving 11 bases between them. CDR1 is PRHDT and CDR2 is FYEKMQ in the germline V gene (reference sequence). The chain's CDR3 is CASSLKGFGELFF. In DNA form, the CDR3 reads TGTGCCAGCAGCCTAAAGGGGTTCGGGGAGCTGTTTTTT.

The chain links TRBV29-1 to TRBJ2-7; 7 bases fit TRBD2. The CDR3 consists of 14 residues. V shed 2 bases, J shed 2 bases, and the junction held 6 bases outside the gene matches. Germline V lookup: CDR1 SQVTM, CDR2 ANQGSEA. CDR3 residues: CSVELAELPYEQYF. For the CDR3, the DNA is TGCAGCGTTGAACTAGCGGAACTCCCCTACGAGCAGTACTTC.

This clonotype was observed many times. The CDR3 loop is CASKGDGYTF. DNA of the CDR3: TGTGCCAGCAAGGGGGATGGCTACACCTTC. The chain recombines TRBV6-1 with TRBJ1-2; D is perhaps TRBD1 (6 bases). CDR3 size: 10 residues. The germline gives CDR1 MNHNS, CDR2 SASEGT. V lost 7 bases and J lost 6, with 6 bases in between.